These 3 T cell receptor beta chains share one sample of origin, sequenced in a study of cytomegalovirus exposure and HLA in healthy donors. Profiling relied on immunoSEQ multiplex PCR, and the TCRdb table lists in-frame clones only, not all of them. The sample lists some 330,000 clones; more than 80% were seen once. What was sequenced was PBMCs. The receptors stem from a young woman in good health and CMV-seronegative.

The sample holds one count of this clone. The chain has TRBV4-1 and TRBJ1-2; D call uncertain. V gave up 1 base and J gave up 4 bases, with 13 bases separating them. Germline loops: CDR1 MGHRA, CDR2 YSYEKL. This CDR3 region has 15 residues. In nucleotides, the CDR3 is TGCGCCAGCAGCCAAGGAACAGCAGACCTCTATGGCTACACCTTC. The encoded protein is CASSQGTADLYGYTF.

V usage is TRBV28 and J usage is TRBJ2-3; D possibly corresponds to TRBD2 (5 bases). Trimming shortened V by 5 bases and J by 2 bases, and 14 bases separated the two germline ends. Looked up from germline, CDR1 is MDHEN and CDR2 is SYDVKM. CDR3 length: 15 amino acids. As DNA, the CDR3 is TGTGCCAGCAGTCGAAGACGGGAATCCACAGATACGCAGTATTTT. Protein sequence: CASSRRRESTDTQYF.

This rearrangement joins TRBV11-3 to TRBJ2-1, with a tentative D call TRBD2 (6 bases). In germline, CDR1 is SGHNT, CDR2 YENEEA. The V and J ends lost 0 bases and 2 bases respectively, with 8 bases between them. The CDR3 has 15 residues. CDR3 region: CASSLDAGTYNEQFF. The CDR3 DNA sequence: TGTGCCAGCAGCTTAGATGCGGGAACCTACAATGAGCAGTTCTTC.